A single sample gave rise to the 32 T cell receptor beta chains below, sequenced in a study of T-cell memory formation after mild COVID-19. Via MiXCR, TCRdb re-called the 5' RACE reads, giving one row per CDR3 protein. In the table there are hundreds of thousands of distinct CDR3 sequences, approximately 18% of which are singletons. The specimen was PBMCs or a T cell subset sorted from them (not recorded which). The receptors derive from an adult woman who had mild COVID-19 (a few samples of this study predate the infection). Cell type and time point are not known.

The sample holds a few counts of this clonotype. The chain couples TRBV10-3 to TRBJ2-1, with 9 bases fitting TRBD2. This CDR3 spans 19 amino acids. V shed 0 bases and J 0 bases; nucleotides not matched to a gene: 9. The germline V gene has CDR1 ENHRY and CDR2 SYGVKD. The CDR3 DNA sequence: TGTGCCATCAGTGAGTCCGGTAGCGGGGGAGGGGTCTCCTACAATGAGCAGTTCTTC. This encodes CAISESGSGGGVSYNEQFF.

This clonotype turned up a few times. The chain combines TRBV12-3 or TRBV12-4 with TRBJ2-1; the D gene is possibly TRBD2 (5 bases). CDR3 length: 14 residues. Trimming left V 6 bases short and J 6 bases short, with 15 bases between. CDR3 sequence: CASRPSGSSNEQFF. Here the CDR3 DNA reads TGTGCCAGCAGACCAAGCGGATCCAGCAATGAGCAGTTCTTC.

The rearrangement links TRBV18 to TRBJ1-1; D perhaps matches TRBD1 (6 bases). This CDR3 region has 16 residues. Germline V lookup: CDR1 KGHSH, CDR2 LQKENI. Trimming cost V 3 bases and J 1 base, with 15 bases left between them. This CDR3 reads CASSPPYGGANTEAFF. The DNA of the CDR3 is TGTGCCAGCTCACCGCCCTACGGGGGGGCGAACACTGAAGCTTTCTTT.

This clonotype was counted many times. The rearrangement joins TRBV24-1 to TRBJ2-1, with D perhaps matching TRBD2 (6 bases). The CDR3 length is 14 residues. CDR1 is KGHDR, CDR2 SFDVKD, per germline. Trimming shortened V by 5 bases and J by 6 bases, and 13 bases separated the two germline ends. As DNA, the CDR3 is TGTGCCACCAGTGTAAGTGGAGGGCCCAATGAGCAGTTCTTC. Protein product: CATSVSGGPNEQFF.

This clonotype was observed a few times. The rearrangement links TRBV4-1 to TRBJ1-5; 11 bases line up with TRBD1. V gave up 3 bases and J gave up 7 bases; unmatched junction bases: 8. Germline V gene sequence: CDR1 MGHRA, CDR2 YSYEKL. This CDR3 comprises 16 residues. CDR3 amino acids: CASSHLGQGAYQPQHF. The CDR3 DNA reads as TGCGCCAGCAGCCACCTTGGACAGGGGGCTTACCAGCCCCAGCATTTT.

This chain connects TRBV5-1 to TRBJ2-5; no clear D gene. The CDR3 totals 13 residues. Trimming shortened V by 3 bases and J by 1 base, and 7 bases separated the two germline ends. Germline V gene lookup returns CDR1 SGHRS and CDR2 YFSETQ. The CDR3: CASSSNAQETQYF. The CDR3 coding sequence is TGCGCCAGCAGCTCGAATGCCCAAGAGACCCAGTACTTC.

This clonotype was seen a few times. The rearrangement links TRBV27 to TRBJ2-7; 9 nucleotides line up with TRBD1. CDR3 length: 14 amino acids. V shed 3 bases and J 4 bases; nucleotides not matched to a gene: 4. Germline V lookup: CDR1 MNHEY, CDR2 SMNVEV (reference sequence). CDR3 in amino acids: CASSFSGTGYEQYF. The CDR3 nucleotides are TGTGCCAGCAGTTTCTCCGGGACAGGGTACGAGCAGTACTTC.

The sample holds a few counts of this clonotype. The V call is TRBV5-1, the J call TRBJ2-7; 8 bases line up with TRBD2. The ends lost 4 bases at V and 6 bases at J; junction bases unmatched: 6. This CDR3 region has 13 residues. Looked up from germline, CDR1 is SGHRS and CDR2 is YFSETQ. CDR3 in DNA: TGCGCCAGCAGCCCCGGGACTAGAGTCGAGCAGTACTTC. Its translation: CASSPGTRVEQYF.

This clonotype was counted only a few times. The chain joins TRBV10-3 to TRBJ2-3; 13 nucleotides align to TRBD2. Germline values: CDR1 ENHRY, CDR2 SYGVKD. The CDR3 is 19 residues long. Germline trimming cut 2 bases from V and 1 base from J; bases unmatched to any gene: 9. CDR3 nucleotides: TGTGCCATCAGTGAGCCGGGACTAGCGGGGCGATCGGGCACAGATACGCAGTATTTT. It yields the protein CAISEPGLAGRSGTDTQYF.

The chain uses TRBV7-9 and TRBJ2-3; TRBD2 is a possible D gene (6 bases). The CDR3 has 17 amino acids. Germline loops: CDR1 SEHNR, CDR2 FQNEAQ (reference sequence). V was pared by 5 bases and J by 1 base, with 19 bases between. The CDR3 loop is CASSLALARTRTDTQYF. The CDR3 DNA sequence: TGTGCCAGCAGCCTCGCACTAGCCAGAACCCGCACAGATACGCAGTATTTT.

The chain employs TRBV4-1 and TRBJ2-5, with D unresolved. Trimming removed 0 bases at V and 7 bases at J, with 15 bases between. CDR1 is MGHRA, CDR2 YSYEKL, per germline. The CDR3 contains 15 residues. CDR3 sequence (DNA): TGCGCCAGCAGCCAAGAAGAGTGGACCCGAGGGACCCAGTACTTC. Translated, it gives CASSQEEWTRGTQYF.

Only a few counts were recorded for this clonotype. This chain joins TRBV20-1 and TRBJ2-1, with 12 positions matching TRBD2. Looked up from germline, CDR1 is DFQATT and CDR2 is SNEGSKA (reference sequence). The CDR3 is made up of 12 amino acids. The CDR3 nucleotides are TGCTGCGGACTAGCGGGACCCAATGAGCAGTTCTTC. Amino acid sequence: CCGLAGPNEQFF.

In this sample, this clonotype turned up many times. V gene TRBV20-1 combines with J gene TRBJ1-1; tentative D call: TRBD1 (5 bases). The V end lost 7 bases, the J end lost 3 bases, and 15 bases lay between the germline ends. Germline V gene lookup returns CDR1 DFQATT and CDR2 SNEGSKA (reference sequence). CDR3 size: 13 residues. CDR3 bases: TGCAGTGTTAAAGGGACTGCCGACACTGAAGCTTTCTTT. Residues: CSVKGTADTEAFF.

V usage is TRBV3-1 and J usage is TRBJ1-3, with 8 bases matching TRBD1. In germline, CDR1 is LGHDT, CDR2 YNNKEL (reference sequence). The CDR3 is made up of 15 amino acids. V gave up 0 bases and J gave up 6 bases; unmatched junction bases: 4. CDR3 sequence reads: CASSQESDRANTIYF. The CDR3 region has the DNA TGTGCCAGCAGCCAAGAGTCGGACAGGGCAAACACCATATATTTT.

The rearrangement uses TRBV10-3 and TRBJ2-2; no reliable D call. The CDR3 consists of 14 residues. Trimming pared 7 bases from V and 7 bases from J, leaving 16 bases between. Germline assignment: CDR1 ENHRY and CDR2 SYGVKD. CDR3 coding DNA: TGTGCCATCACCCAGACTTCCCGAGGCGGGGAGCTGTTTTTT. It translates to CAITQTSRGGELFF.

The J gene is TRBJ1-2, the V gene TRBV9; TRBD1 matches 7 bases. The CDR3 runs to 15 residues. The germline gives CDR1 SGDLS, CDR2 YYNGEE. The V and J ends lost 3 bases and 4 bases, in that order; junction bases with no gene match: 9. CDR3 in amino acids: CASSASETGFYGYTF. CDR3 DNA sequence: TGTGCCAGCAGCGCGAGCGAGACAGGGTTCTATGGCTACACCTTC.

This clonotype was observed a handful of times. The rearrangement uses TRBV15 and TRBJ2-5; TRBD1 agrees at 8 bases. Germline-derived CDR1 and CDR2 are LNHNV and YYDKDF (reference sequence). V shed 1 base and J 5 bases; nucleotides not matched to a gene: 3. The CDR3 has 14 residues. CDR3 nucleotides: TGTGCCACCAGCAGAGCAAGACAGGGGGAGACCCAGTACTTC. Translating it yields CATSRARQGETQYF.

The rearrangement uses TRBV7-3 and TRBJ2-3; D may correspond to TRBD1 or TRBD2 (5 bases each). Germline CDR1 reads SGHTA; CDR2 reads FQGTGA. The CDR3 consists of 17 residues. V lost 0 bases and J 0 bases, leaving 13 bases between the germline ends. CDR3 residues: CASSLTSGRTSTDTQYF. The CDR3 nucleotides read TGTGCCAGCAGCTTAACGTCGGGGCGGACTAGCACAGATACGCAGTATTTT. The whole variable domain, filled in from reference TRBV7-3 and TRBJ2-3, reads GAGVSQTPSNKVTEKGKYVELRCDPISGHTALYWYRQSLGQGPEFLIYFQGTGAADDSGLPNDRFFAVRPEGSVSTLKIQRTERGDSAVYLCASSLTSGRTSTDTQYFGPGTRLTVL.

V gene TRBV7-9 combines with J gene TRBJ1-5, with a possible D match to TRBD1 (6 bases). Germline V gene sequence: CDR1 SEHNR, CDR2 FQNEAQ (reference sequence). Trimming shortened V by 4 bases and J by 7 bases, and 17 bases separated the two germline ends. The CDR3 is 15 amino acids. CDR3 sequence (DNA): TGTGCCAGCAGCTCCGGGGGGGGGGCATGGCAGCCCCAGCATTTT. It specifies CASSSGGGAWQPQHF.

This clonotype has just a few counts. The chain couples TRBV7-9 to TRBJ2-1, with TRBD2 identical over 8 bases. Germline-derived CDR1 and CDR2 are SEHNR and FQNEAQ (reference sequence). V dropped 2 bases and J dropped 8; count of bases not matched to a gene: 8. The CDR3 is made up of 15 amino acids. Here the CDR3 reads CASSLPGGAGHEQFF. The CDR3 nucleotides read TGTGCCAGCAGCTTACCGGGGGGGGCAGGCCATGAGCAGTTCTTC.

This clonotype turned up a few times. The rearrangement links TRBV6-5 to TRBJ1-2, with 8 bases that match TRBD1. V shed 6 bases and J 6 bases; nucleotides not matched to a gene: 6. The germline gives CDR1 MNHEY, CDR2 SVGAGI. This CDR3 comprises 13 residues. CDR3 amino acids: CASSQRTGNGYTF. The CDR3 DNA sequence: TGTGCCAGCAGCCAACGGACAGGGAATGGCTACACCTTC.

The chain is built from TRBV29-1 and TRBJ2-7; the D is unclear. The CDR3 loop spans 12 amino acids. V was pared by 1 base and J by 7 bases, with 11 bases between. Germline loops: CDR1 SQVTM, CDR2 ANQGSEA. CDR3 DNA: TGCAGCGTTGAAGGCCGTTCTGGGGAGCAGTACTTC. Protein sequence: CSVEGRSGEQYF.

This clonotype was recorded many times. This sequence joins TRBV7-2 and TRBJ2-1; D could derive from TRBD1 or TRBD2 (5 bases each). CDR3 length: 16 residues. Germline values: CDR1 SGHTA, CDR2 FQGNSA. Between the trimmed V and J ends, which lost 5 bases and 11 bases, there was a span of 25 bases. Here the CDR3 reads CASSVTPGTDSSQQFF. Written as DNA, the CDR3 is TGTGCCAGCAGCGTCACCCCAGGGACGGACTCCTCGCAGCAGTTCTTC. The full variable domain, with the rest looked up from reference TRBV7-2 and TRBJ2-1, is GAGVSQSPSNKVTEKGKDVELRCDPISGHTALYWYRQSLGQGLEFLIYFQGNSAPDKSGLPSDRFSAERTGGSVSTLTIQRTQQEDSAVYLCASSVTPGTDSSQQFFGPGTRLTVL.

In this sample, this clonotype turned up a few times. V is TRBV12-3 or TRBV12-4 and J is TRBJ2-5; maybe TRBD2 (5 bases). V lost 6 bases, J lost 4 bases, and 12 bases lay in between. The CDR3 is 13 amino acids. The CDR3 DNA sequence: TGTGCCAGCAGCTTCCGTCGGGGAGAGACCCAGTACTTC. This gives the protein CASSFRRGETQYF.

In this sample, this clonotype turned up a few times. This chain uses TRBV7-2 with TRBJ2-1, with D unclear. Trimming took off 1 base at V and 0 bases at J, with 22 bases between the two ends. Germline V CDR1 and CDR2: SGHTA, FQGNSA. This CDR3 contains 20 residues. This CDR3 reads CASSLERALLRARSYNEQFF. DNA of the CDR3: TGTGCCAGCAGCTTAGAAAGGGCCCTCCTAAGGGCCCGCTCCTACAATGAGCAGTTCTTC.

This sequence joins TRBV4-3 and TRBJ2-2; 8 nucleotides match TRBD1. The V segment lost 1 base and the J segment 7 bases; nucleotides outside the gene matches: 8. This CDR3 has 16 residues. The germline V gene encodes CDR1 LGHNA and CDR2 YSLEER. The CDR3 nucleotides are TGCGCCAGCAGCCAAGGGGCGACAGGGGTGAGCGGGGAGCTGTTTTTT. It encodes CASSQGATGVSGELFF.

The chain employs TRBV20-1 and TRBJ2-5; tentatively, D is TRBD1 (6 bases). With 1 base removed from V and 3 bases from J, the gap between germline ends came to 12 bases. The CDR3 length is 14 residues. Germline loops: CDR1 DFQATT, CDR2 SNEGSKA (reference sequence). The CDR3 sequence: CSARGLEGEETQYF. CDR3 sequence (DNA): TGCAGTGCTAGAGGACTTGAGGGGGAAGAGACCCAGTACTTC.

J is TRBJ2-7 and V is TRBV20-1, with 16 bases matching TRBD2. The CDR3 has 13 amino acids. Germline CDR1 DFQATT, CDR2 SNEGSKA (reference sequence). CDR3: CGGTSGRADEQYF. The CDR3 nucleotides read TGCGGGGGGACTAGCGGGAGGGCCGACGAGCAGTACTTC.

The chain links TRBV12-3 or TRBV12-4 to TRBJ2-7; 14 bases line up with TRBD2. CDR3 length: 15 residues. The J segment lost 4 bases and the V segment lost 8 bases, leaving 7 bases of the junction unmatched. CDR3 sequence (DNA): TGTGCCAGCGGCCCAGGACTAGCGGGAGGTTACGAGCAGTACTTC. Its translation: CASGPGLAGGYEQYF.

This clonotype was counted a few times. This chain uses TRBV29-1 with TRBJ2-1, with D tentatively TRBD2 (5 bases). V dropped 1 base and J dropped 5 bases, with 12 bases sitting between them. The CDR3 spans 14 residues. Per the germline V gene, CDR1 is SQVTM and CDR2 is ANQGSEA. This chain's CDR3 is CSVEGQAGNNEQFF. Written as DNA, the CDR3 is TGCAGCGTTGAAGGTCAGGCGGGTAACAATGAGCAGTTCTTC.

This chain links TRBV12-3 or TRBV12-4 with TRBJ1-2; 7 bases map to TRBD1. Losses at the gene ends were 7 bases for V and 6 bases for J; bases not matched to a gene: 5. The CDR3 spans 12 residues. CDR3 nucleotides: TGTGCCAGCACCCGACAGGGAAATGGCTACACCTTC. Its translation: CASTRQGNGYTF.

In this sample, this clonotype turned up a few times. The chain combines TRBV15 with TRBJ2-7, with no clear D. The CDR3 loop spans 14 amino acids. The V end was cut by 2 bases, the J end by 2 bases, with 10 bases between. The V gene's germline CDR1 is LNHNV and CDR2 YYDKDF (reference sequence). The CDR3 DNA sequence: TGTGCCACCAGCAGACCGGACCGAACCTACGAGCAGTACTTC. This translates into CATSRPDRTYEQYF.